This TCR beta chain was sequenced for a study of CD8+ T cells in alopecia areata. Study summary: Tofacitinib ran for 6 to 18 months before 6 months off drug.

Following RNA extraction, reverse transcription yielded cDNA that acted as the sequencing template. Sequencing used immunoSEQ multiplex PCR; TCRdb keeps in-frame clones, though not all of them. The sample records hundreds of thousands of clones, approximately 61% being singletons. Germline CDR1 GTSNPN, CDR2 SVGIG (reference sequence). CDR3 length: 15 amino acids. Trimming removed 1 base at V and 1 base at J, with 13 bases between. The V and J genes are TRBV30 and TRBJ2-5, with D perhaps matching TRBD2 (6 bases). The sample here was CD4+ T cells sorted from blood, taken at week 0. The clonotype originates from a human donor with alopecia areata. CDR3: CAWSDWRGPQETQYF. CDR3 DNA sequence: TGTGCCTGGAGTGATTGGAGGGGCCCCCAAGAGACCCAGTACTTC.